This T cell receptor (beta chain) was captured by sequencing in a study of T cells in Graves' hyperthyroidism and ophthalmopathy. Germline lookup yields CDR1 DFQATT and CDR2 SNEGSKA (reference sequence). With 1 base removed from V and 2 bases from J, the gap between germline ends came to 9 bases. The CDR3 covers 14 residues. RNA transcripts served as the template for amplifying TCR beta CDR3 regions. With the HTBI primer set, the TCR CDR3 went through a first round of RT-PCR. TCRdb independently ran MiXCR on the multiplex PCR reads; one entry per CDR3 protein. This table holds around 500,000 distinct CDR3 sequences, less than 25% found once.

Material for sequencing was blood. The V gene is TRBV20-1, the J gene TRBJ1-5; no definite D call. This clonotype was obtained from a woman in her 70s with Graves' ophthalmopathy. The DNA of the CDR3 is TGCAGTGCTAGAGGGCGGATCGGCAATCAGCCCCAGCATTTT. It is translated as CSARGRIGNQPQHF.